Given below is one TCR beta chain in context. The antigen remains undetermined. The table came from immunoSEQ multiplex PCR; TCRdb's copy has only in-frame clones and leaves some out. The table lists roughly 6,400 clones, 85% to 90% of them singletons. This sample stems from a study of chemoradiotherapy in HPV16-positive cancers. General study points: For HPV16-positive patients, expanding HPV-responsive T cells associated with longer recurrence-free survival. Candidate HPV-specific clones and E7-related TCR motifs grew in tumor during treatment. Functional assays defining HPV-specific T cells used only a couple of HPV16-positive patients.

Samples were taken several times over chemoradiotherapy. V shed 3 bases, J shed 3 bases, and the junction held 4 bases outside the gene matches. This CDR3 is built from 15 residues. Germline V gene lookup returns CDR1 PRHDT and CDR2 FYEKMQ (reference sequence). The TCR comes from a human donor with HPV-associated anogenital cancer. The specimen was tumor tissue, collected from a patient who underwent chemoradiotherapy. V usage is TRBV13 and J usage is TRBJ1-2, with 10 bases aligning to TRBD1. Here the CDR3 reads CASSFSGTGDYGYTF. The CDR3 coding sequence is TGTGCCAGCAGCTTTTCTGGGACAGGGGACTATGGCTACACCTTC.